Listed below are T cell receptor beta chains from one sample, sequenced in a study of Ad26.COV2.S vaccination and SARS-CoV-2 variants. Some clones are missing from TCRdb's copy, which holds only in-frame ones; the method was immunoSEQ multiplex PCR. The repertoire holds a few hundred thousand clones, with 80% to 95% as singletons. The starting material was peripheral blood, obtained in a trial of Ad26.COV2.S vaccine versus placebo. These receptors originate from a person between 18 and 60 years old who received the Ad26.COV2.S COVID-19 vaccine or a placebo. CDR3s include the opening cysteine and the closing phenylalanine or tryptophan.

>TRBJ2-7|15|TRBV9
CASSVSSGTSYEQYF
>TRBJ1-2|14|TRBV6-5
CASSYVTGNYGYTF
>TRBJ1-1|13|TRBV9
CASSPRLVTEAFF
>TRBJ2-7|16|TRBV4-3
CASSHSASGDAYEQYF
>TRBJ2-2|12|TRBV12-5
CASGSSGGELFF
>TRBJ1-1|15|TRBV27
CASSPNGAGNTEAFF
>TRBJ2-5|15|TRBV7-7
CASSRLAGVQETQYF
>TRBJ1-2|13|TRBV7-9
CASSLGGVYGYTF
>TRBJ1-2|14|TRBV19
CASNGDREDYGYTF
>TRBJ2-2|14|TRBV6-1
CASSEPTNTGELFF
>TRBJ1-2|13|TRBV19
CASRLTENYGYTF
>TRBJ1-2|17|TRBV13
CASSLGRSKSEDYGYTF
>TRBJ1-2|13|TRBV10-2
CATSYRENYGYTF
>TRBJ2-7|16|TRBV7-8
CASSSPRDRESYEQYF
>TRBJ2-1|15|TRBV4-3
CASSHGTSGSNEQFF
>TRBJ2-4|16|TRBV7-2
CASKGLAGDGENIQYF
>TRBJ2-7|14|TRBV3-1/TRBV3-2
CASSQRELPYEQYF
>TRBJ2-1|15|TRBV28
CASSLWGSSYNEQFF
>TRBJ2-7|14|TRBV14
CASRAQGASYEQYF
>TRBJ2-1|10|TRBV29-1
CSVWNNEQFF
>TRBJ2-7|14|TRBV4-3
CASSQDSYSYEQYF
>TRBJ2-1|15|TRBV4-2
CASSRDRGGRGEQFF
>TRBJ2-1|16|TRBV27
CASSVAEGSSYNEQFF
>TRBJ1-1|15|TRBV27
CASSLKFQGLTEAFF
>TRBJ2-7|11|TRBV11-2
CASSLLDEQYF
>TRBJ2-7|14|TRBV7-9
CASSLGQAPYEQYF
>TRBJ2-1|16|TRBV7-8
CASSPRADSSYNEQFF
>TRBJ2-7|13|TRBV7-9
CASSLRNSYEQYF
>TRBJ2-2|16|TRBV19
CASTRGEIPASGELFF
>TRBJ2-1|13|TRBV27
CASSWTDNNEQFF
>TRBJ1-1|11|TRBV30
CAWSLSSEAFF
>TRBJ2-7|17|TRBV5-6
CASSPSSDIWGGIEQYF
>TRBJ2-3|12|TRBV5-1
CASSLASDTQYF
>TRBJ1-1|14|TRBV6-5
CASSYTAMNTEAFF
>TRBJ2-7|14|TRBV5-1
CASSLDGPSYEQYF
>TRBJ2-5|15|TRBV7-2
CASSRASGRLETQYF
>TRBJ2-1|15|TRBV7-9
CASSRRDTYIGEQFF
>TRBJ1-1|13|TRBV7-2
CASSFTESTEAFF
>TRBJ2-3|16|TRBV27
CASSLSTLFSTDTQYF
>TRBJ2-1|15|TRBV4-3
CASSQDQSGNNEQFF
>TRBJ2-3|18|TRBV30
CAWSPSSFNSGGTDTQYF
>TRBJ2-7|13|TRBV7-2
CASSLDPSYEQYF
>TRBJ2-7|13|TRBV6-5
CATAATGGNEQYF
>TRBJ2-3|15|TRBV6-4
CASAPGASGTDTQYF
>TRBJ1-1|14|TRBV5-6
CASSTAIVSTEAFF
>TRBJ1-1|13|TRBV5-5
CASSSPGNTEAFF
>TRBJ1-2|15|TRBV30
CAWSVQGAPYYGYTF
>TRBJ1-1|12|TRBV18
CASSRQGAEAFF
>TRBJ1-5|14|TRBV3-1/TRBV3-2
CASSQTDGNQPQHF
>TRBJ2-2|15|TRBV21-1
CASRRGFGESGELFF
>TRBJ2-7|14|TRBV19
CASSILGQGYEQYF
>TRBJ1-5|14|TRBV7-8
CASSWGQGNQPQHF
>TRBJ2-7|14|TRBV7-8
CASSHSGRGDEQYF
>TRBJ1-2|16|TRBV4-2
CASSAPRGELNYGYTF
>TRBJ2-3|12|TRBV7-2
CASGLRWDTQYF
>TRBJ2-7|14|TRBV7-9
CASSLGLAGSEQYF
>TRBJ1-2|15|TRBV7-9
CASSLARGEVYGYTF
>TRBJ2-1|14|TRBV3-1/TRBV3-2
CASSQGMVVAEQFF
>TRBJ2-1|12|TRBV5-6
CASSLSALEQFF
>TRBJ1-2|15|TRBV3-1/TRBV3-2
CASSPEGTGSLGYTF